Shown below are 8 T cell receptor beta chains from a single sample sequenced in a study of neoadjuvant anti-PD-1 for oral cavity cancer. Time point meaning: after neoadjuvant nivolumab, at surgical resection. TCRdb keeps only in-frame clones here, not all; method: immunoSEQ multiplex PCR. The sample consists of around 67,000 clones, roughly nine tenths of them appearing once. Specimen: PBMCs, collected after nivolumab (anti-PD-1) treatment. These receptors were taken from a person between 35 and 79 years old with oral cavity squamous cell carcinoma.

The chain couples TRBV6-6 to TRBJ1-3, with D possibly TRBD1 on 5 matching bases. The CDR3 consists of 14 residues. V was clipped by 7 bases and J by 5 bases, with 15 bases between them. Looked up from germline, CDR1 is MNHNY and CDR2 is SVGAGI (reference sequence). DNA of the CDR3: TGTGCCAGCAAAGTTGCAGGGTTGCGAAACACCATATATTTT. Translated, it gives CASKVAGLRNTIYF.

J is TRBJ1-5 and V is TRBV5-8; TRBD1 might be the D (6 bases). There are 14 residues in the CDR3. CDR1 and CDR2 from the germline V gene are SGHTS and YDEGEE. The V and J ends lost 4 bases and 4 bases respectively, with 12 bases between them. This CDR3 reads CASSGLQGNQPQHF. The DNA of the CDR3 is TGTGCCAGCAGCGGACTACAGGGAAATCAGCCCCAGCATTTT.

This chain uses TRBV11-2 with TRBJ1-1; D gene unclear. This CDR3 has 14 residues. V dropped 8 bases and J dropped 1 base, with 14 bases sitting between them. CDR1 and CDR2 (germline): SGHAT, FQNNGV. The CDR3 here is CASRPGPGNTEAFF. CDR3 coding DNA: TGTGCCAGCCGCCCGGGTCCGGGGAACACTGAAGCTTTCTTT.

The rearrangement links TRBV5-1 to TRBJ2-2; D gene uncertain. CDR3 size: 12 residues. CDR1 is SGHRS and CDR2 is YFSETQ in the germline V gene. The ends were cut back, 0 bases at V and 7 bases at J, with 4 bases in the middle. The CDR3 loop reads CASSLVGGELFF. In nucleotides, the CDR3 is TGCGCCAGCAGCTTGGTGGGCGGGGAGCTGTTTTTT.

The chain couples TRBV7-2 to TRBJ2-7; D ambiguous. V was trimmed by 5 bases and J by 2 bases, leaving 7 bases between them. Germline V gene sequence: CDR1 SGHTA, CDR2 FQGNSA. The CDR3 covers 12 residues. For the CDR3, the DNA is TGTGCCAGCAGCCAGCCTACCTACGAGCAGTACTTC. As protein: CASSQPTYEQYF.

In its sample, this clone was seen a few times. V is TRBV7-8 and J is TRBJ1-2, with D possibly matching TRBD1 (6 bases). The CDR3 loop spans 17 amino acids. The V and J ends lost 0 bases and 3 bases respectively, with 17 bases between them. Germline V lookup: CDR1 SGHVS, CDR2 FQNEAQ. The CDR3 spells CASSLALGRGRYYGYTF. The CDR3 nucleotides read TGTGCCAGCAGCTTAGCCCTGGGCAGGGGTCGGTACTATGGCTACACCTTC. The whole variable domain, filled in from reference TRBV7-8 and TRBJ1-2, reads GAGVSQSPRYKVAKRGQDVALRCDPISGHVSLFWYQQALGQGPEFLTYFQNEAQLDKSGLPSDRFFAERPEGSVSTLKIQRTQQEDSAVYLCASSLALGRGRYYGYTFGSGTRLTVV.

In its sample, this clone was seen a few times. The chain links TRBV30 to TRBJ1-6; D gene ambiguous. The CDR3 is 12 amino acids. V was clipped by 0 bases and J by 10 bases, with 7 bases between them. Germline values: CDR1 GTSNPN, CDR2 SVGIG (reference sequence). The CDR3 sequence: CAWSVVKSPLHF. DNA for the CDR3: TGTGCCTGGAGTGTTGTCAAATCACCCCTCCACTTT.

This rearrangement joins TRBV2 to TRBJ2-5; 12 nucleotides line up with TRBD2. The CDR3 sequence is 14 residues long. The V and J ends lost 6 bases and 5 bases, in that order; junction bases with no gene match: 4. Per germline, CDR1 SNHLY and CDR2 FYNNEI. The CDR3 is CASRQGLAGETQYF. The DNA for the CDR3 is TGTGCCAGCAGACAGGGACTAGCGGGTGAGACCCAGTACTTC.